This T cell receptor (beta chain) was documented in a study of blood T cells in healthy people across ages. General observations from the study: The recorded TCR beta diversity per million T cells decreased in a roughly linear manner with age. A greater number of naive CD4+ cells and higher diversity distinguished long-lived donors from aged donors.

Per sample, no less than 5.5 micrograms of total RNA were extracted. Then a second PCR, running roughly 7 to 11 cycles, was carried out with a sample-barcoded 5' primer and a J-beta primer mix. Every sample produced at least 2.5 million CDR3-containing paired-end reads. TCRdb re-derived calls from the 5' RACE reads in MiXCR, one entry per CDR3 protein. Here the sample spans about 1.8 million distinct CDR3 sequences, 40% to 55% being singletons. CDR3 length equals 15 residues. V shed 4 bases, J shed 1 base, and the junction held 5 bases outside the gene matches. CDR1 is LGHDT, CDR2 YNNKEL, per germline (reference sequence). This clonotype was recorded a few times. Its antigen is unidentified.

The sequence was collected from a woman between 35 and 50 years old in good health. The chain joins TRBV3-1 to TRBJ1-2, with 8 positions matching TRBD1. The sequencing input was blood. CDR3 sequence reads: CASSPWTGRNYGYTF. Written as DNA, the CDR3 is TGTGCCAGCAGCCCCTGGACAGGGCGTAACTATGGCTACACCTTC.